The clone carrying this TCR beta chain was recorded many times. Antigen specificity is unknown. The CDR3 extends over 14 amino acids. V lost 6 bases and J lost 1, with 12 bases in between. Germline CDR1 reads MDHEN; CDR2 reads SYDVKM. This sample is drawn from a study of CD8 T cells in ankylosing spondylitis. General study results and limits: Disease-linked clones reportedly showed significant enrichment in matched ankylosing spondylitis synovial fluid. In peripheral blood, disease-linked CD8+ clones occurred at relatively low frequencies.

For TCR beta, libraries came from quantitative 5'-RACE with molecular barcodes. TCRdb processed the 5' RACE reads anew with MiXCR; each CDR3 protein has one entry. Among under 150,000 distinct CDR3 sequences listed, approximately 15% were seen once. The chain employs TRBV28 and TRBJ1-1, with unresolved D. The specimen was blood, either unsorted or a sorted T cell fraction (not recorded which). The TCR comes from a female donor with ankylosing spondylitis or in good health (not recorded which). The CDR3 region has the DNA TGTGCCAGCAGCCCCCCCAAGGGGAACACTGAAGCTTTCTTT. Translation gives CASSPPKGNTEAFF.